Listed here are 7 T cell receptor beta chains from one sample, sequenced in a study of blood T cell repertoires in COVID-19 (dated by TCRdb to 2019 to 2021). Receptor amplification or capture employed the immunoSEQ multiplex PCR assay. Held by TCRdb, this immuneACCESS table contains in-frame sequences only and omits some clones. Under half of the omission traces to an unresolved V gene where checked; the cause of the rest is unknown. In all, the sample holds around 160,000 clones, and 89% of those were seen once. The ten top clones hold approximately 3% of the sample. The sequencing input was peripheral blood. The receptors here all came from a man aged 60-69 years with acute or convalescent COVID-19.

Concerning this clone itself: One junction end does not reproduce the germline sequence, and a read error may be involved. The V and J genes are TRBV3-1 (or the pseudogene TRBV3-2) and TRBJ2-7, with D possibly TRBD2 on 5 matching bases. Germline V gene sequence: CDR1 LGHDT, CDR2 YNNKEL (reference sequence). This CDR3 has 12 residues. The CDR3, as DNA: TGTGCCAGCAGCCAAGTGGGAGACCGTTTTTGGTTC. Its protein product is CASSQVGDRFWF.

This chain links TRBV10-3 with TRBJ1-1, with D maybe TRBD1 (5 bases). The germline CDR1 and CDR2 sequences are ENHRY and SYGVKD. This CDR3 is 14 amino acids long. Trimming took 6 bases from V and 1 from J, leaving 12 bases between them. CDR3 protein: CAIRGQTGNTEAFF. In DNA, the CDR3 is TGTGCCATCAGGGGCCAAACAGGGAACACTGAAGCTTTCTTT.

This chain links TRBV7-9 with TRBJ2-2; D call uncertain. CDR1 SEHNR and CDR2 FQNEAQ come from the germline V gene (reference sequence). This CDR3 is 15 amino acids long. Deletions cut 0 bases from V and 6 bases from J, with 11 bases between. The CDR3 region is CASSLAEISAGELFF. The CDR3 region has the DNA TGTGCCAGCAGCTTAGCAGAGATTTCGGCCGGGGAGCTGTTTTTT. Filled out from reference TRBV7-9 and TRBJ2-2, the complete variable domain reads DTGVSQNPRHKITKRGQNVTFRCDPISEHNRLYWYRQTLGQGPEFLTYFQNEAQLEKSRLLSDRFSAERPKGSFSTLEIQRTEQGDSAMYLCASSLAEISAGELFFGEGSRLTVL.

The CDR3 spells CASSESSSSSGKTQYF. CDR3 DNA: TGCGCCAGCAGTGAGTCTAGTTCTTCTAGCGGGAAGACCCAGTACTTC. This chain uses TRBV10-2 with TRBJ2-5; 9 nucleotides align to TRBD2. V was pared by 0 bases and J by 6 bases, with 8 bases of the junction left unmatched. The CDR3 contains 16 residues. Looked up from germline, CDR1 is WSHSY and CDR2 is SAAADI.

The chain joins TRBV6-5 to TRBJ2-1, with a possible D match to TRBD2 (5 bases). Trimming stripped 5 bases from V and 12 bases from J, with 23 bases between. This CDR3 comprises 15 residues. Per the germline V gene, CDR1 is MNHEY and CDR2 is SVGAGI. DNA for the CDR3: TGTGCCAGCAGTCCCCGGATGTTTGAGGGAATAGGGCAGTTCTTC. Its translation: CASSPRMFEGIGQFF.

The CDR3 here is CASSLGAASPYGYTF. CDR3 nucleotide sequence: TGCGCCAGCAGCTTGGGGGCAGCTAGCCCCTATGGCTACACCTTC. The rearrangement uses TRBV5-1 and TRBJ1-2, with unresolved D. With 0 bases removed from V and 4 bases from J, the gap between germline ends came to 13 bases. The CDR3 consists of 15 residues. The germline V gene has CDR1 SGHRS and CDR2 YFSETQ.

The J gene is TRBJ2-4, the V gene TRBV19; a weak D match, TRBD1 (6 bases). The CDR3 spans 15 residues. V lost 7 bases and J lost 5, with 18 bases in between. CDR1 is LNHDA, CDR2 SQIVND, per germline (reference sequence). CDR3 in amino acids: CASTQQQGNQNIQYF. The CDR3, as DNA: TGTGCCAGTACCCAACAACAGGGAAACCAAAACATTCAGTACTTC.